The rows below give T cell receptor beta chains drawn from one sample of a study of T cell responses to AZD1222 COVID-19 vaccine. Profiled with immunoSEQ multiplex PCR; TCRdb holds only in-frame clones, not every one. The repertoire holds 130,000 to 150,000 clones, 90% to 95% seen once, with roughly 5.5% in the top ten. This sample comprised peripheral blood, obtained on day 0 of AZD1222 vaccination. These receptors were collected from an adult in good health. The CDR3 runs from the conserved cysteine through the conserved F or W. The order of the fields is clone size, CDR3 length, J gene, V gene, D gene, CDR3 protein, CDR3 DNA. D genes are given only for firm matches. Some rows mark clone size as missing; the rest say once, few, many or name a class of expanded clone.

NA,18,TRBJ2-2,TRBV14,TRBD2,CASSPNSPGSGVTGELFF,TGTGCCAGCAGCCCCAACTCACCCGGGAGCGGGGTCACCGGGGAGCTGTTTTTT
NA,15,TRBJ1-1,TRBV3-1/TRBV3-2,TRBD1,CASSPQGAVGTEAFF,TGTGCCAGCAGCCCCCAGGGGGCGGTGGGCACTGAAGCTTTCTTT
NA,16,TRBJ2-2,TRBV18,TRBD2,CASSRPGLAARGELFF,TGTGCCAGCTCACGACCGGGACTAGCGGCACGGGGGGAGCTGTTTTTT
NA,14,TRBJ1-5,TRBV19,NA,CASRYREGNQPQHF,TGTGCCAGTAGGTACAGGGAGGGCAATCAGCCCCAGCATTTT
NA,14,TRBJ1-1,TRBV19,NA,CASSIGGGNTEAFF,TGTGCCAGTAGTATCGGGGGCGGGAACACTGAAGCTTTCTTT
once,15,TRBJ1-5,TRBV4-2,NA,CASSSRDSSNQPQHF,TGTGCCAGCAGCTCCCGGGACTCTAGCAATCAGCCCCAGCATTTT
NA,14,TRBJ2-7,TRBV5-4,NA,CASSLLVKPYEQYF,TGTGCCAGCAGCTTGTTAGTTAAACCTTACGAGCAGTACTTC
NA,15,TRBJ2-7,TRBV27,NA,CASRPGRRVSYEQYF,TGTGCCTCCCGACCGGGACGGCGTGTGTCCTACGAGCAGTACTTC
NA,12,TRBJ2-1,TRBV4-2,TRBD2,CASRPPAGDAFF,TGTGCCAGCAGGCCCCCGGCGGGAGACGCGTTCTTC
NA,19,TRBJ1-5,TRBV10-1,TRBD1,CASSEPTGGDPMSNQPQHF,TGCGCCAGCAGTGAGCCGACAGGGGGCGACCCTATGAGCAATCAGCCCCAGCATTTT
NA,17,TRBJ2-1,TRBV15,TRBD2,CATSRALAGPVNNEQFF,TGTGCCACCAGCAGAGCACTAGCGGGGCCGGTAAACAATGAGCAGTTCTTC
NA,16,TRBJ2-1,TRBV5-4,TRBD2,CASSLGGTSSYNEQFF,TGTGCCAGCAGCCTGGGGGGGACCAGCTCCTACAATGAGCAGTTCTTC
NA,13,TRBJ2-3,TRBV27,NA,CASSRRTYDTQYF,TGTGCCAGCAGCCGGAGGACTTACGATACGCAGTATTTT
NA,14,TRBJ2-1,TRBV7-2,TRBD2,CASRAGERYNEQFF,TGTGCCAGCAGGGCGGGGGAGCGGTACAATGAGCAGTTCTTC
NA,14,TRBJ1-1,TRBV7-9,NA,CASSSRGRGTEAFF,TGTGCCAGCAGCTCCCGGGGGCGTGGGACTGAAGCTTTCTTT
once,15,TRBJ1-2,TRBV14,TRBD1,CASSHPHRTGDGYTF,TGTGCCAGCAGCCACCCACACCGGACAGGGGATGGCTACACCTTC
NA,16,TRBJ2-2,TRBV19,NA,CASSLLGRGDTGELFF,TGTGCCAGTAGCCTTCTCGGGAGAGGGGACACCGGGGAGCTGTTTTTT
NA,17,TRBJ1-3,TRBV9,NA,CASSVSGTAASGNTIYF,TGTGCCAGCAGCGTCTCCGGGACGGCCGCCTCTGGAAACACCATATATTTT
once,15,TRBJ1-1,TRBV19,NA,CASSPAWGVGTEAFF,TGTGCCAGTAGTCCTGCTTGGGGGGTAGGCACTGAAGCTTTCTTT
NA,17,TRBJ2-1,TRBV28,TRBD2,CASSLRPYTSGVNEQFF,TGTGCCAGCAGTTTACGGCCGTACACTAGCGGGGTCAATGAGCAGTTCTTC